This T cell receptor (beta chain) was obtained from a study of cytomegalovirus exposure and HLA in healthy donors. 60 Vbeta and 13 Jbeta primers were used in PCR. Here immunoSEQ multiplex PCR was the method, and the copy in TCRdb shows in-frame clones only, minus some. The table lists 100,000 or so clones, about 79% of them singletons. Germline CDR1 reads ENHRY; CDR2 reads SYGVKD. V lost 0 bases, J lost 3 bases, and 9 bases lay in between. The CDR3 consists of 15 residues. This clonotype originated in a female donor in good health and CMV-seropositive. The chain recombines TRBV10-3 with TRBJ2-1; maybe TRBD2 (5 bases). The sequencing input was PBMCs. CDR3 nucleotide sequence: TGTGCCATCAGTGAGTCCGGACTGAACTACAATGAGCAGTTCTTC. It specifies CAISESGLNYNEQFF.